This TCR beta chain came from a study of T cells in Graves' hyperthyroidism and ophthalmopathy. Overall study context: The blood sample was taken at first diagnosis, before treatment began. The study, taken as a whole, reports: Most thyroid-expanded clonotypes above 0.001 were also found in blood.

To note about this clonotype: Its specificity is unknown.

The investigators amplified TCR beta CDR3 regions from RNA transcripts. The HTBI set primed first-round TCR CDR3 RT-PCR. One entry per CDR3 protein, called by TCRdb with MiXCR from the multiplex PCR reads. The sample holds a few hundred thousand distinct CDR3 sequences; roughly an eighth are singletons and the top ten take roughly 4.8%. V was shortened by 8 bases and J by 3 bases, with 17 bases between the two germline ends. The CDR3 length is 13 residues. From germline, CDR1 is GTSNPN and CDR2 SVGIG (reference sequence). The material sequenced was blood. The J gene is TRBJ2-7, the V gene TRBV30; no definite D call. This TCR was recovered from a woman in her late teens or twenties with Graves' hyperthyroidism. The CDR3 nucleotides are TGTGCCCTATTACTACCTTATGGCTACGAGCAGTACTTC. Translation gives CALLLPYGYEQYF.